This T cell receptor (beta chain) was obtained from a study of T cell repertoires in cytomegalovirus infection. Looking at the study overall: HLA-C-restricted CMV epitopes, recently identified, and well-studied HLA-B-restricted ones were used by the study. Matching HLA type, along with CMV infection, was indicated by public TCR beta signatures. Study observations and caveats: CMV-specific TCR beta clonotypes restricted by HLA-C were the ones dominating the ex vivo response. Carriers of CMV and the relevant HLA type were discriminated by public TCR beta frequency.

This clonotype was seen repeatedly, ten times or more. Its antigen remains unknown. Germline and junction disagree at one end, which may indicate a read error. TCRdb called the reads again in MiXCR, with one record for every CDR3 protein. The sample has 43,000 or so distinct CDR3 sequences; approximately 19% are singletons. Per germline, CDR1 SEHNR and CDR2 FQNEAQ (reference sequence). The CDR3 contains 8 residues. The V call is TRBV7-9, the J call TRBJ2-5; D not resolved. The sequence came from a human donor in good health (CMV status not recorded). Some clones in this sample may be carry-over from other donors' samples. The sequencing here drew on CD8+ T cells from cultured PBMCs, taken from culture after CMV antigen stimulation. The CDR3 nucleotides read TGTGCCAGCAGCGGACGGGACTTC. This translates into CASSGRDF. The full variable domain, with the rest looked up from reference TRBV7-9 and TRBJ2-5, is DTGVSQNPRHKITKRGQNVTFRCDPISEHNRLYWYRQTLGQGPEFLTYFQNEAQLEKSRLLSDRFSAERPKGSFSTLEIQRTEQGDSAMYLCASSGRDFGPGTRLLVL.